This T cell receptor beta chain was captured in a study of T cell responses to AZD1222 COVID-19 vaccine. Study-level findings and limits: In all cases, repertoires were sampled only after the peak T cell response. Seropositivity was recorded at baseline in only 6 or 7 AZD1222 recipients. Clonal diversity was possibly underestimated, and white British individuals and females predominated among donors.

Sequencing was performed with immunoSEQ multiplex PCR; in TCRdb, only in-frame clones are kept and a portion is missing. The repertoire holds around 99,000 clones, with 70% to 90% as singletons. This clone has more than one count but fewer than ten. The antigen is not known. CDR3 size: 12 residues. In germline, CDR1 is MDHEN, CDR2 SYDVKM. V was shortened by 6 bases and J by 4 bases, with 7 bases between the two germline ends. This clonotype was sampled from an adult who received the AZD1222 COVID-19 vaccine. The sample in question was peripheral blood, obtained 28 days after the second AZD1222 dose. V and J are TRBV28 and TRBJ1-5; D remains unclear. The CDR3 DNA is TGTGCCAGCAGCCAAAGGAATCAGCCCCAGCATTTT. Its translation: CASSQRNQPQHF. Together with reference TRBV28 and TRBJ1-5, the CDR3 gives the full variable domain: DVKVTQSSRYLVKRTGEKVFLECVQDMDHENMFWYRQDPGLGLRLIYFSYDVKMKEKGDIPEGYSVSREKKERFSLILESASTNQTSMYLCASSQRNQPQHFGDGTRLSIL.